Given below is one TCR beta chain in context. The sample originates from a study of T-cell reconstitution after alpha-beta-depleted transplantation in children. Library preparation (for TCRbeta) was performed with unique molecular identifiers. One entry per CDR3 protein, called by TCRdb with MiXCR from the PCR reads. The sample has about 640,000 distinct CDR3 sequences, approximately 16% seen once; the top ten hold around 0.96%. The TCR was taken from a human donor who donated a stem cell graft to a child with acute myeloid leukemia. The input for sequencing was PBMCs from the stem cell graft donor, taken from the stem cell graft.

The CDR3 loop is CARASRDTPTNEKLFF. CDR3 coding DNA: TGTGCCAGGGCGTCCCGGGACACACCAACTAATGAAAAACTGTTTTTT. This rearrangement joins TRBV7-9 to TRBJ1-4, with D maybe TRBD1 (6 bases). Germline assignment: CDR1 SEHNR and CDR2 FQNEAQ (reference sequence). V lost 9 bases to trimming and J lost 0 bases, with 17 bases between them. The CDR3 has 16 residues.